This T cell receptor beta chain came from a study of T cells after yellow fever vaccination. Study at large: SMART-Seq v4 Ultra Low Input handled preparation of low-cell-number fractions.

Broader study findings: Shared CD4/CD8 clonotypes were a small share, likely from convergent recombination. Subsequent booster samples again held most clones from primary vaccination (96% CD4, 85% to 90% CD8).

TCRdb re-called the 5' RACE reads with MiXCR, one entry per CDR3 protein. The sample has 170,000 or so distinct CDR3 sequences, 7% to 10% seen once. With respect to this clonotype: Its cognate antigen is unknown.

Germline V gene data show CDR1 as MGHRA and CDR2 as YSYEKL. The CDR3 loop spans 14 amino acids. V was cut by 1 base and J by 7 bases, with 14 bases left in between. The chain couples TRBV4-1 to TRBJ2-7; a weak D match, TRBD1 (5 bases). The sequence derives from a man younger than 35 who received the YFV17D yellow fever vaccine. The sample consisted of CD8+ T cells sorted from PBMCs, taken 45 days after the yellow fever booster vaccination. The CDR3 DNA is TGCGCCAGCAGCCAAGGGGGCTTCTCGGGTGAGCAGTACTTC. Its translation is CASSQGGFSGEQYF.